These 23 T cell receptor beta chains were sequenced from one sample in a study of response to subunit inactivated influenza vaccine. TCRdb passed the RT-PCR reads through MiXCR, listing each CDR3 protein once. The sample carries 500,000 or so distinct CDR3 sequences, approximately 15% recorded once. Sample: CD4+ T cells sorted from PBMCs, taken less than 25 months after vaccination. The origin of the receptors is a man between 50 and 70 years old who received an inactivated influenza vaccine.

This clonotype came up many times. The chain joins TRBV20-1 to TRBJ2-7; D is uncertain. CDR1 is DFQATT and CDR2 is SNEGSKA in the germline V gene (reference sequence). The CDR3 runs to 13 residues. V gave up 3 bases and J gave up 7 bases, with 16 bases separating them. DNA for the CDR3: TGCAGTGCTAGCTCACCCCGGGCTGGGGAGCAGTACTTC. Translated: CSASSPRAGEQYF.

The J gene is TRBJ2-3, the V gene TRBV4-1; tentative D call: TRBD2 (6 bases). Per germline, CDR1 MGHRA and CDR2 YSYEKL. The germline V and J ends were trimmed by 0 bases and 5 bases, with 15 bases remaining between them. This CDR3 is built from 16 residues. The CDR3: CASSQDQGLAKDTQYF. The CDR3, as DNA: TGCGCCAGCAGCCAAGATCAAGGGCTAGCGAAAGATACGCAGTATTTT.

Here the CDR3 reads CASSQDPRDGYGYTF. Written as DNA, the CDR3 is TGTGCCAGCAGCCAAGACCCCAGGGATGGCTATGGCTACACCTTC. The chain carries TRBV3-1 and TRBJ1-2, with D possibly matching TRBD1 (5 bases). Trimming took 0 bases from V and 4 from J, leaving 12 bases between them. The CDR3 consists of 15 residues. Germline CDR1 reads LGHDT; CDR2 reads YNNKEL (reference sequence).

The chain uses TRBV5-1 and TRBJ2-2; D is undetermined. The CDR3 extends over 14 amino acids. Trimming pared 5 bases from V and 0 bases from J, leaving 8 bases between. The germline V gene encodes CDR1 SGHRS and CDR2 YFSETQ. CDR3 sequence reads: CASRETTNTGELFF. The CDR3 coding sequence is TGCGCCAGCAGGGAGACAACGAACACCGGGGAGCTGTTTTTT.

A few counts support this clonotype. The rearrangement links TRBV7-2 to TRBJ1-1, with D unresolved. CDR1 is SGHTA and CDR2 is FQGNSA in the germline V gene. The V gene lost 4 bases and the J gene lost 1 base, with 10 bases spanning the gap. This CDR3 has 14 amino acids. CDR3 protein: CASSSSRRNTEAFF. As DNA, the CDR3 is TGTGCCAGCAGCTCCAGTAGGAGGAACACTGAAGCTTTCTTT.

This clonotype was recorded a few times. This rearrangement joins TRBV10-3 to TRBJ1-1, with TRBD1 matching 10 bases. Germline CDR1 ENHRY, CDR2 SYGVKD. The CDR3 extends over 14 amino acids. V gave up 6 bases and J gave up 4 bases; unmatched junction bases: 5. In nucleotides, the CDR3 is TGTGCCATCAGCCCGGACAGGGGGGCCACTGAAGCTTTCTTT. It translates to CAISPDRGATEAFF.

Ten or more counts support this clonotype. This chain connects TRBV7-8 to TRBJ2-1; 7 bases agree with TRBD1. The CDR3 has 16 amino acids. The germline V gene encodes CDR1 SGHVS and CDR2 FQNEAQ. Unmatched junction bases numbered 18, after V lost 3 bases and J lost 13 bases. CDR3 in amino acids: CASSFGRRKGGTLQFF. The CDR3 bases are TGTGCCAGCAGCTTCGGGCGACGCAAAGGGGGCACCCTACAGTTCTTC.

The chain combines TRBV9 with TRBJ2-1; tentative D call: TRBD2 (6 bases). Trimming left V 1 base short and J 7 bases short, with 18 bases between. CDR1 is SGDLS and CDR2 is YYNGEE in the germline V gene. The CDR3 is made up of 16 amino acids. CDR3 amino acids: CASSVRGTGISNEQFF. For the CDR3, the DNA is TGTGCCAGCAGCGTAAGAGGGACTGGGATTTCGAATGAGCAGTTCTTC.

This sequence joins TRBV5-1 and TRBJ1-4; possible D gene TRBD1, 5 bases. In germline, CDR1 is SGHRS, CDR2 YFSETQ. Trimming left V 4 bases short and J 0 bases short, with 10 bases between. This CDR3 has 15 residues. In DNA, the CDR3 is TGCGCCAGCAGCCCCGGACACCCAACTAATGAAAAACTGTTTTTT. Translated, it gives CASSPGHPTNEKLFF.

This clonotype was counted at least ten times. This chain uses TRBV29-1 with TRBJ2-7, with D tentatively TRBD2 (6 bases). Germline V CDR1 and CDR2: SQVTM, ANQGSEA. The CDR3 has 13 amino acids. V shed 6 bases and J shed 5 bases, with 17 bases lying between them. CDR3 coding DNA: TGCAGCGTATCAGGAGGGGTCAGGAACGAGCAGTACTTC. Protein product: CSVSGGVRNEQYF.

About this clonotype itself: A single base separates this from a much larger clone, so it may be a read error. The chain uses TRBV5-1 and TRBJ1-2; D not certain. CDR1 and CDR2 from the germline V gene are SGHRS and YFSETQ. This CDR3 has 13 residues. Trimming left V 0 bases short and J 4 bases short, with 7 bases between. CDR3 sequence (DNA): TGCGCCAGCAGCTTGGACAGCACCTATGGCTACACCTTC. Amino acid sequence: CASSLDSTYGYTF.

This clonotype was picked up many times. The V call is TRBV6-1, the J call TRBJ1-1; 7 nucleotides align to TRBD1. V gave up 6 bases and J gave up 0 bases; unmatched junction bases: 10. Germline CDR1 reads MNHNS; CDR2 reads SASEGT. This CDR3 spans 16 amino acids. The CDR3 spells CASRTRQGTLNTEAFF. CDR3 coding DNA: TGTGCCAGCAGGACCCGACAGGGAACTCTGAACACTGAAGCTTTCTTT.

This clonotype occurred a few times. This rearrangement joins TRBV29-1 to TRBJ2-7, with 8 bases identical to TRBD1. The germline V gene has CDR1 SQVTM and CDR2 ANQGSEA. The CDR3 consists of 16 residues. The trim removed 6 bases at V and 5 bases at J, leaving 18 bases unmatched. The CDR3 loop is CSVRGGAGGIWDEQYF. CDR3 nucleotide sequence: TGCAGCGTCCGGGGTGGGGCAGGGGGCATATGGGACGAGCAGTACTTC.

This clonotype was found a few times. CDR3 in amino acids: CSAGQGNEKLFF. CDR3 sequence (DNA): TGCAGCGCTGGACAGGGTAATGAAAAACTGTTTTTT. The rearrangement uses TRBV29-1 and TRBJ1-4; 8 bases match TRBD1. This CDR3 is 12 amino acids long. V shed 7 bases and J 4 bases; nucleotides not matched to a gene: 2. The V gene's germline CDR1 is SQVTM and CDR2 ANQGSEA.

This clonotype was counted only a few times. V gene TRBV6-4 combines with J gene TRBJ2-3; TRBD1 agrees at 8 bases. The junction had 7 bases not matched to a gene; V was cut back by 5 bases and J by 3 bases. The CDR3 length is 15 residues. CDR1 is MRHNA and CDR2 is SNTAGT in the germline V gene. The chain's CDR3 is CASSRTGGRTDTQYF. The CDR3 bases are TGTGCCAGCAGTAGAACAGGGGGTCGGACAGATACGCAGTATTTT.

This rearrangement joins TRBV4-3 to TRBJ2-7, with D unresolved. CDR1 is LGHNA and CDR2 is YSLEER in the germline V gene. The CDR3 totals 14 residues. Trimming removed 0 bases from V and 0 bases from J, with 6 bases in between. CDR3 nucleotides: TGCGCCAGCAGCCAAGAAGGCCGCTCCTACGAGCAGTACTTC. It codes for CASSQEGRSYEQYF.

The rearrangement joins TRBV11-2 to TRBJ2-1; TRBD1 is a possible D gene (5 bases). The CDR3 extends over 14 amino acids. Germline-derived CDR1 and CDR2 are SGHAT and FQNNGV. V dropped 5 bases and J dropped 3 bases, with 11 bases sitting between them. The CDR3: CASSPFRDYNEQFF. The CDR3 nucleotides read TGTGCCAGCAGCCCGTTCAGGGACTACAATGAGCAGTTCTTC.

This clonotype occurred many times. The CDR3 coding sequence is TGCAGTGCGACCGAACCAAGACGGAGAAGGGACAAAAACATTCAGTACTTC. It codes for CSATEPRRRRDKNIQYF. V gene TRBV20-1 combines with J gene TRBJ2-4; no reliable D call. The V end lost 6 bases, the J end lost 3 bases, and 24 bases lay between the germline ends. This CDR3 has 17 residues. Germline V gene sequence: CDR1 DFQATT, CDR2 SNEGSKA (reference sequence).

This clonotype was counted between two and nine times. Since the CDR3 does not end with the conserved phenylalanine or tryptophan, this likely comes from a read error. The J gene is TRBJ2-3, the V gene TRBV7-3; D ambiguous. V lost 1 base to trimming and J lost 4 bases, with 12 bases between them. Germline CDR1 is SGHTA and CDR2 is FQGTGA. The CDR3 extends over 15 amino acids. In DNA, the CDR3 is TGTGCCAGCAGCTTAAGAGGCTTGGTGGCAGATACGCAGTATTCT. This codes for CASSLRGLVADTQYS.

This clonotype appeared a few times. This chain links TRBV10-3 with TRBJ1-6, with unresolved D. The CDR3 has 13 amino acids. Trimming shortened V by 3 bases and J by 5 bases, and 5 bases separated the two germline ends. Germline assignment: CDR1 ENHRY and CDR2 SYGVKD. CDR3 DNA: TGTGCCATCAGTGATGGTAATAATTCACCCCTCCACTTT. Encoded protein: CAISDGNNSPLHF.

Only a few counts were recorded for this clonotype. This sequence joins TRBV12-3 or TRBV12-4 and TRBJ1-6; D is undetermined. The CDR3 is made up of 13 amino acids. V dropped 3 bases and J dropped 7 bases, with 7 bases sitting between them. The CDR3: CASSLLANSPLHF. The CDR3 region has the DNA TGTGCCAGCAGTTTGCTGGCGAATTCACCCCTCCACTTT.

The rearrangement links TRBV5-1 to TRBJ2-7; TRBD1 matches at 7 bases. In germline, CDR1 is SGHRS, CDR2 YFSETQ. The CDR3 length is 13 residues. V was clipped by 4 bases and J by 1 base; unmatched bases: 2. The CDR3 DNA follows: TGCGCCAGCAGCGGACAGGAATCCTACGAGCAGTACTTC. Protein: CASSGQESYEQYF.

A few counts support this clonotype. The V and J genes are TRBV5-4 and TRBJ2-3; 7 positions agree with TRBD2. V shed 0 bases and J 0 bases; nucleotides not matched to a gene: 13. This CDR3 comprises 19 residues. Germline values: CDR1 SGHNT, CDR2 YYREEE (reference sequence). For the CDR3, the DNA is TGTGCCAGCAGCTTGGAACCTTCGGGGAGGGCCATCAGCACAGATACGCAGTATTTT. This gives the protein CASSLEPSGRAISTDTQYF.